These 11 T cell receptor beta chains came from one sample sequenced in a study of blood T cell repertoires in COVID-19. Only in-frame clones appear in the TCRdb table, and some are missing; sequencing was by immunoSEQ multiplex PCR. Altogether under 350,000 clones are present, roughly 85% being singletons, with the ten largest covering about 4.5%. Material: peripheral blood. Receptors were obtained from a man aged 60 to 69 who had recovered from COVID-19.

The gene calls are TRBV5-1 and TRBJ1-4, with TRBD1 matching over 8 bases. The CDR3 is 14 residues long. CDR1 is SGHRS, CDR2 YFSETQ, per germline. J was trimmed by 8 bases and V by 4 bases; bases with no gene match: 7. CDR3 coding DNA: TGCGCCAGCAGCCCGGACAGGGAGGGCGAAAAACTGTTTTTT. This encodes CASSPDREGEKLFF.

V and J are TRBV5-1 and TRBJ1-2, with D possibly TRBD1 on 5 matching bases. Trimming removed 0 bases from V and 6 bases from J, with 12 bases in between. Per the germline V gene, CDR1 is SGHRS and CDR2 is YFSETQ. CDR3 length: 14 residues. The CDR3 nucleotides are TGCGCCAGCAGCTTGGACGTCAGGGATAATGGCTACACCTTC. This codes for CASSLDVRDNGYTF.

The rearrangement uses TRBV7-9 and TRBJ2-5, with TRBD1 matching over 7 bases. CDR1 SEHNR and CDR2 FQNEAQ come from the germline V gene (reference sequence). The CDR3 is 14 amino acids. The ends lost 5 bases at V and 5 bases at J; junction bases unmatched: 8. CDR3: CASSLTGVGETQYF. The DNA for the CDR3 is TGTGCCAGCAGCCTAACAGGGGTTGGGGAGACCCAGTACTTC.

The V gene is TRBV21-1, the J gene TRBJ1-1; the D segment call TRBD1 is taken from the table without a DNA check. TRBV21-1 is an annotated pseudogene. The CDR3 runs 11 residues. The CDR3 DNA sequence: TGTGCCAGCAGGGGGCTGGGTGAAGCTTTCTTT. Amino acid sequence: CASRGLGEAFF.

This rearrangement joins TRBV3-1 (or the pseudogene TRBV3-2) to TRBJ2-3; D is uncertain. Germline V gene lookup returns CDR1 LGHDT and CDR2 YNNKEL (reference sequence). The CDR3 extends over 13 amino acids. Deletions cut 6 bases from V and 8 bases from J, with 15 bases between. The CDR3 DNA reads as TGTGCCAGCAGGCAAACTACTTCCCCTACGCAGTATTTT. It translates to CASRQTTSPTQYF.

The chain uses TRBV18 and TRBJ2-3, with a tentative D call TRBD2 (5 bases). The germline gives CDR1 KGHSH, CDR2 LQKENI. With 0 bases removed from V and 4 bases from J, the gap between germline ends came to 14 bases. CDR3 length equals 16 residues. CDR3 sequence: CASSPPKTLGADTQYF. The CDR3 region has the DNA TGTGCCAGCTCACCACCGAAAACTCTCGGGGCAGATACGCAGTATTTT.

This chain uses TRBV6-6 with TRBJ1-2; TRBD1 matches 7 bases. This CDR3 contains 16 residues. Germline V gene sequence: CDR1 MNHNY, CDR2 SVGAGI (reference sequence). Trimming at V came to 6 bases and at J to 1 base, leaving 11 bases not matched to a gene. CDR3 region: CASRPATGDLNYGYTF. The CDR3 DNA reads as TGTGCCAGCAGACCCGCTACAGGGGACCTTAACTATGGCTACACCTTC.

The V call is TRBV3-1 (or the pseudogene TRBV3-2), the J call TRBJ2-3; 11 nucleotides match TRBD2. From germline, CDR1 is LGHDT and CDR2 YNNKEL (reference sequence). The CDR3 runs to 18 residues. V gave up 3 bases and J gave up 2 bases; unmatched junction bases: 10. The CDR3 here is CASSQELAGAVTTDTQYF. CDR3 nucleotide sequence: TGTGCCAGCAGCCAGGAACTAGCGGGGGCAGTAACCACAGATACGCAGTATTTT.

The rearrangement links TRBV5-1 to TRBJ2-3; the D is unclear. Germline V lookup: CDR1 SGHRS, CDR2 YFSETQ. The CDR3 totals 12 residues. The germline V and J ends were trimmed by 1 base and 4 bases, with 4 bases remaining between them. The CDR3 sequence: CASSLISDTQYF. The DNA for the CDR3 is TGCGCCAGCAGCTTGATCTCAGATACGCAGTATTTT.

The chain's CDR3 is CASSYSSSYEQYF. DNA for the CDR3: TGTGCCAGCAGCTACTCGAGCTCCTACGAGCAGTACTTC. J is TRBJ2-7 and V is TRBV5-4; D is uncertain. Between the trimmed V and J ends, which lost 3 bases and 0 bases, there was a span of 7 bases. Germline V gene sequence: CDR1 SGHNT, CDR2 YYREEE (reference sequence). This CDR3 spans 13 amino acids.

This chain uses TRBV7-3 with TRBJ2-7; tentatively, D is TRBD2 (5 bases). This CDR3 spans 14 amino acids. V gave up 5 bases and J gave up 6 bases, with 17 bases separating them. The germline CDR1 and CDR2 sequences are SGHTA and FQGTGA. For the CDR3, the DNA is TGTGCCAGCAGCACGGGAACAAGGGAAAGCGAGCAGTACTTC. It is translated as CASSTGTRESEQYF.